Described below is a single T cell receptor (beta chain) sequence and its context. As yet, its antigen is unknown. These data originate in a study of T cell repertoires in ileal Crohn's disease. Study-wide background: At surgery, about 36% of patients smoked, with median disease duration about eight years.

The repertoire was sequenced with immunoSEQ multiplex PCR; TCRdb's copy has only in-frame clones and lacks some. In the table there are 15,000 to 20,000 clones, around two thirds of which are singletons. The V end lost 0 bases, the J end lost 7 bases, and 10 bases lay between the germline ends. CDR1 is GTSNPN, CDR2 SVGIG, per germline (reference sequence). This CDR3 region has 13 residues. Patients were adults with ileal or ileocolonic Crohn's disease needing resection. Study-level findings and limits: Compared with non-smokers, active smokers at surgery showed more clonal expansions. High-frequency clones were more common in sorted CD8 than CD4 cells.

The receptor's source is an adult with Crohn's disease. The V gene is TRBV30, the J gene TRBJ1-5, with a weak D call TRBD1 (5 bases). The sequenced sample consisted of ileal tissue. The CDR3: CAWSVERGQPQHF. For the CDR3, the DNA is TGTGCCTGGAGTGTGGAAAGGGGACAGCCCCAGCATTTT.